The table lists the clone carrying this TCR beta chain with a few counts. Antigen: not known. There are 13 residues in the CDR3. The germline V gene has CDR1 SQVTM and CDR2 ANQGSEA. V shed 4 bases and J shed 6 bases, with 15 bases lying between them. Points from the study as a whole: Tumor Treg TCRs overlapped most with tumor naive CD4+ cells. In terms of TCR gene usage, tumor memory CD4+ T cells clustered together with blood and lymph node memory CD4+ cells, as well as with lymph node naive CD4+ cells. Whole repertoires were not studied in the larger cohort, only one V-J beta rearrangement.

Constant-region reverse primers amplified full-length variable regions, followed by semi-nested Nested Universal Primer A PCR. TCRdb used MiXCR to reprocess the 5' RACE reads, holding one entry per CDR3 protein. The data show about 57,000 distinct CDR3 sequences, approximately 26% seen once. Cells sorted as Tregs were CD4+, CD25+ and CD127-/low. The chain is built from TRBV29-1 and TRBJ1-2; D call uncertain. Sequencing was done on a sample of tumor-infiltrating Tregs sorted from the breast tumor. This clonotype originated in a female donor with breast cancer. The CDR3 protein is CSVVGRTADGYTF. The DNA of the CDR3 is TGCAGCGTTGTAGGTCGAACTGCGGATGGCTACACCTTC.